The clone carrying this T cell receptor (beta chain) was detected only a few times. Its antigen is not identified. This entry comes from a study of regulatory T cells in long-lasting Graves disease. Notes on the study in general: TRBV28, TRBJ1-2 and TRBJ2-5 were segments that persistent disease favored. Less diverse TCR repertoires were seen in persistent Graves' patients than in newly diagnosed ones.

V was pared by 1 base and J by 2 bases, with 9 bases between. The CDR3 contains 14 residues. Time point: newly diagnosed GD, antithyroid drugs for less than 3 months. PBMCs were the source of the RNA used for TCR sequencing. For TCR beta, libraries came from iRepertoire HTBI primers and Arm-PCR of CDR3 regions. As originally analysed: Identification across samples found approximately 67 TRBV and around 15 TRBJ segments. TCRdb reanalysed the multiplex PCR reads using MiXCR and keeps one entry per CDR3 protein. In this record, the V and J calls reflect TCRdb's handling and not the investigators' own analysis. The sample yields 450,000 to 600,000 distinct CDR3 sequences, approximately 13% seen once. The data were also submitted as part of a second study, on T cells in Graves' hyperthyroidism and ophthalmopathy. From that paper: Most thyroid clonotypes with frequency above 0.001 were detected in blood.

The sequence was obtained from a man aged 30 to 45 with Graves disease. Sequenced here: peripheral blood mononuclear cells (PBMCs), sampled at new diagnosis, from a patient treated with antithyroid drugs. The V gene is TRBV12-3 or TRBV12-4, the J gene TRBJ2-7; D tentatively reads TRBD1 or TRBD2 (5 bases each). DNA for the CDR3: TGTGCCAGCAGTTTAGGGGACGGAGCCTACGAGCAGTACTTC. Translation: CASSLGDGAYEQYF.